The 11 T cell receptor beta chains listed next were all sequenced from one sample in a study of post-analysis software for immune sequencing data. Broader study findings: There were roughly five TRBV segments more frequent in patients than controls, and TRBV5-6, TRBV5-1 and TRBV20-1 were among them.

The authors incorporated unique molecular identifiers into the TCR beta cDNA libraries. TCRdb reanalysed the PCR reads using MiXCR and keeps one entry per CDR3 protein. The sample has some 260,000 distinct CDR3 sequences, 30% to 45% seen once. These receptors have no known antigen. Material: blood. The receptor set was obtained from a girl between 10 and 17 years old with multiple sclerosis.

The rearrangement links TRBV15 to TRBJ2-7; no definite D call. Per germline, CDR1 LNHNV and CDR2 YYDKDF (reference sequence). This CDR3 has 13 residues. The germline V and J ends were trimmed by 0 bases and 6 bases, with 9 bases remaining between them. In DNA form, the CDR3 reads TGTGCCACCAGCAGAGATGGGTCCGGCGAGCAGTACTTC. It codes for CATSRDGSGEQYF.

This clonotype was counted between two and nine times. The chain couples TRBV3-1 to TRBJ2-1, with TRBD2 identical over 11 bases. The trim removed 3 bases at V and 12 bases at J, leaving 13 bases unmatched. The CDR3 runs 16 residues. Germline lookup yields CDR1 LGHDT and CDR2 YNNKEL (reference sequence). The CDR3 is CASSQMGLAAPQAQFF. The CDR3 DNA sequence: TGTGCCAGCAGCCAGATGGGACTAGCGGCTCCCCAGGCGCAGTTCTTC.

This clonotype was counted at least ten times. The chain joins TRBV28 to TRBJ1-6; 7 nucleotides line up with TRBD1. CDR3 size: 14 residues. The ends lost 5 bases at V and 9 bases at J; junction bases unmatched: 7. The V gene's germline CDR1 is MDHEN and CDR2 SYDVKM. The CDR3: CASSITGDPSPLHF. The CDR3, as DNA: TGTGCCAGCAGTATCACAGGGGATCCTTCACCCCTCCACTTT.

This clonotype appeared many times. The chain carries TRBV10-3 and TRBJ2-3; D remains ambiguous. V lost 10 bases and J lost 2, with 16 bases in between. There are 14 residues in the CDR3. Per the germline V gene, CDR1 is ENHRY and CDR2 is SYGVKD. The CDR3 DNA follows: TGTGCCACCCGCCGCGGTGCGGACACAGATACGCAGTATTTT. Its protein is CATRRGADTDTQYF.

Only a few counts were recorded for this clonotype. Just one base apart from a much larger clone, this may be a read error. V gene TRBV28 combines with J gene TRBJ2-3; TRBD2 might be the D (5 bases). Between the trimmed V and J ends, which lost 3 bases and 6 bases, there was a span of 19 bases. Germline V gene sequence: CDR1 MDHEN, CDR2 SYDVKM. The CDR3 loop spans 16 amino acids. The DNA of the CDR3 is TGTGCCAGCAGTTTTGGGCTCGGGCCGGGGAGTGATACGCAGTATTTT. Translation: CASSFGLGPGSDTQYF.

V usage is TRBV6-5 and J usage is TRBJ2-3; D may be TRBD2 (5 bases). This CDR3 is built from 16 residues. Germline assignment: CDR1 MNHEY and CDR2 SVGAGI. Trimming left V 2 bases short and J 5 bases short, with 17 bases between. CDR3 residues: CASSYDPGRSGDTQYF. CDR3 nucleotide sequence: TGTGCCAGCAGTTACGATCCGGGAAGGTCCGGAGATACGCAGTATTTT.

This clonotype was observed at least ten times. V and J are TRBV29-1 and TRBJ2-2, with 10 nucleotides matching TRBD2. This CDR3 region has 14 residues. Germline CDR1 and CDR2: SQVTM and ANQGSEA. V lost 6 bases and J lost 7; bases outside the gene matches: 8. The CDR3, as DNA: TGCAGCGTCTTAAAAGCGGGAGGGAACGGGGAGCTGTTTTTT. Protein product: CSVLKAGGNGELFF.

This clonotype was counted many times. The chain joins TRBV20-1 to TRBJ2-1, with 7 nucleotides matching TRBD2. This CDR3 region has 12 residues. With 2 bases clipped from V and 12 bases from J, the junction kept 7 bases outside the gene matches. Germline V gives CDR1 DFQATT, CDR2 SNEGSKA (reference sequence). CDR3 coding DNA: TGCAGTGCTAGACAGACTAGCCAGTTGCAGTTCTTC. Encoded protein: CSARQTSQLQFF.

In the case of this clonotype: A much larger clone differs from this one at a single base, so this may be a read error. The V gene is TRBV6-6, the J gene TRBJ1-2; TRBD1 agrees at 7 bases. In germline, CDR1 is MNHNY, CDR2 SVGAGI (reference sequence). This CDR3 region has 13 residues. The CDR3: CASSGTAAYGCTF. Written as DNA, the CDR3 is TGTGCCAGCTCCGGGACAGCCGCCTATGGCTGCACCTTC.

This chain connects TRBV4-1 to TRBJ2-5; TRBD2 might be the D (6 bases). CDR3 length: 16 residues. Trimming stripped 2 bases from V and 4 bases from J, with 17 bases between. The germline V gene has CDR1 MGHRA and CDR2 YSYEKL. The chain's CDR3 is CASSQMGLQGAETQYF. In DNA, the CDR3 is TGCGCCAGCAGCCAAATGGGACTTCAGGGAGCAGAGACCCAGTACTTC.

The table lists this clonotype with a few counts. Just one base apart from a much larger clone, this may be a read error. The V gene is TRBV20-1, the J gene TRBJ2-1; no definite D call. CDR3 length equals 11 residues. CDR1 and CDR2 from the germline V gene are DFQATT and SNEGSKA (reference sequence). Trimming took 6 bases from V and 13 from J, leaving 16 bases between them. As DNA, the CDR3 is TGCAGTGCGACTGACAAAGCGACCCAGTTCTTC. As protein: CSATDKATQFF.